This TCR beta chain stems from a study of T-cell memory formation after mild COVID-19 (dated by TCRdb to about 2021). As for the study more broadly: TCR sequence clusters from the two donors were largely donor specific. T-cell clones expanding and contracting after mild COVID-19 in a couple of donors were tracked by longitudinal TCRalpha and TCRbeta repertoire sequencing. Two young, previously healthy adult volunteers made up the cohort, one male and one female.

From the cysteine up to the phenylalanine, the CDR3 has a length of 16 residues. Only CDR3 DNA is held: 48 bases, read in frame from base 1. According to the germline V gene (reference sequence), CDR1 reads DFQATT and CDR2 reads SNEGSKA. V and J are trimmed by 6 bases and 2 bases, and the gene matches miss 11 bases of the junction. Study-wide conclusions, independent of this receptor: Contracting CD4+ clones turned up mainly in the CM and EM memory subsets, whereas EMRA was where CD8+ clones were enriched. SARS-CoV-2 specificity was not confirmed for the second-wave clones peaking on day 37. Clones contracting from day 15 to 85 had balanced CD4/CD8 phenotypes, while a second wave expanding from day 15 to 37 was biased towards CD4+. Some responding clones were detected in pre-infection memory, suggesting pre-existing cross-reactive memory T cells joined the SARS-CoV-2 response. Only a couple of mild cases were covered in the study, and larger cohorts including severe cases with pre-infection samples were considered necessary.

The data were produced on an Illumina NovaSeq 6000. TCRalpha and TCRbeta cDNA libraries were constructed by 5'RACE with constant-segment primers, with sample barcodes and unique molecular identifiers being introduced. RNA was extracted from every sample with Trizol reagent. Library amplification was performed in two PCR steps, and a second sample barcode and Illumina TruSeq adapters were introduced in the second step. Sequencing of the libraries was done on an Illumina NovaSeq, producing 2 x 150 bp paired-end reads. Under the source paper's analysis protocol: The reads were demultiplexed and collapsed into UMI-guided consensus sequences using migec v1.2.7. Using mixcr v2.1.11, UMI consensuses were aligned to TRA and TRB V and J templates and then assembled into clonotypes. A clonotype was counted as expanded or contracted only when both edgeR and NoisET called the clonotype significant, with the noise models trained on biological replicates. For edgeR calls, the cutoffs were a false discovery rate-adjusted p below 0.01 and a log2 fold-change threshold of 1. As an exploratory analysis of dynamics, max-normalized trajectories of the 1000 most abundant clonotypes were examined with PCA combined with hierarchical clustering. Each responding clone was given a CD4 or CD8 phenotype based on the CD4+ and CD8+ repertoires, which had been sequenced separately. Through fastp at Q25 and MiXCR, TCRdb rebuilt clones from the public reads, retaining in-frame beta chains. Each entry is one CDR3 protein sequence, shown with its most common DNA and genes. The V and J calls here are based on TCRdb, not the publication. This sample is represented by 360,000 or so distinct CDR3 sequences; 28% of them were singletons. The top ten constitute roughly 13% of the sample.

This clonotype was observed a handful of times. Its antigen is unknown. Nothing much larger sits one base from this clone, and base qualities are not available. Ficoll-Paque density gradient centrifugation was used to isolate PBMCs. The source of this sequence is an adult woman who had mild COVID-19 (a few samples of this study predate the infection). The sample titles of this study are shuffled in the database, so cell type and time point are left out; the donor was told from shared clones. The rearranged chain carries TRBV20-1 and TRBJ2-7; TRBD2 fits 12 bases in the junction. Sample: PBMCs or a T cell subset sorted from them (not recorded which). This receptor has the CDR3 CSATTTSGGSPYEQYF. At the DNA level, the sequence is TGCAGTGCCACAACGACTAGCGGGGGCTCACCCTACGAGCAGTACTTC.